This T cell receptor beta chain came from a study of blood T cells in healthy people across ages (dated by TCRdb to the mid-2010s). In terms of the full investigation: In model experiments, roughly one uniquely barcoded TCR beta cDNA molecule per two T cells was captured by template switching. To track age-related changes in TCR beta repertoire diversity, the study relied on deep sequencing normalized with unique cDNA molecular identifiers. Four age groups were formed from the donors: young (average about 15 years), middle-aged (approximately 40), aged (under 70) and long-lived (about 80). The study analyzed two additional independent replicas of 1 million unique cDNA reads from the same blood draw for two donors, one aged 18 to 29 and one aged 80 or older. Overall study outcomes, separate from this receptor: Because the CMV infection status of the donors was unknown, age-related changes in expanded clonotypes may potentially have been confounded. Because profiling used bulk unsorted PBMCs, naive and antigen-experienced compartments could not be compared conclusively. As age increased, observed TCR beta diversity per million T cells dropped in a roughly linear way, and a significant reduction was already evident by age 40. A strong correlation was found between observed TCR beta diversity and the percentage of naive T cells measured by flow cytometry. Compared with the aged group, more naive CD4+ T cells, fewer expanded clones and increased TCR diversity were shown by the long-lived group, suggesting age selection. Estimates of total diversity based on one million sequenced T cells were regarded as lower bounds and as underestimates.

From the cysteine through the phenylalanine, the CDR3 covers 15 amino acids. Just the 45-base CDR3 DNA is kept, in frame starting at base 1. The V and J ends are trimmed by 0 bases and 4 bases, leaving 12 bases between them. The CDR1 and CDR2 encoded by the germline V gene (reference sequence) are MNHNY and SVGAGI. The roughly 39 donors, aged about 6 to 100 years, were systemically healthy Caucasian individuals from Russia. Ten milliliters of peripheral blood were drawn from each donor into EDTA-treated Vacutainer tubes. Ficoll-Paque density-gradient centrifugation was used to isolate PBMCs, with at least 6 million obtained per sample. Total RNA, at least 6 micrograms per sample, was extracted from PBMCs with Trizol reagent. For every donor, an aliquot of PBMCs went through flow cytometry to measure the percentages of naive CD45RAhigh/CD27high T cells. This clonotype was seen a few times. Its antigen target is currently unknown. Base qualities are not provided; no much larger clone lies one nucleotide away.

Libraries were made using 5' RACE. This sample was sequenced with an Illumina HiSeq 2500. A second PCR of about 7 to 12 cycles was performed with a sample-barcoded 5' primer and a J-beta primer mix. Each TCR beta cDNA molecule received a unique molecular identifier from a template-switch 5' adaptor carrying 12 random nucleotides. Each sample yielded at least 2.5 million CDR3-containing paired-end reads. First-strand cDNA was synthesized from all RNA with the Mint cDNA synthesis kit, primed by a TRBC-specific oligonucleotide. After uracil-DNA glycosylase treatment, a first 18-cycle PCR used universal primers M1SS and BC2_uni_R on all cDNA. Per the authors' processing: For normalization, 1 million high-quality reads were randomly selected from each sample, with every read carrying a distinct molecular identifier. Instead of being binned into consensus sequences, reads that shared molecular identifiers were thrown out. MiTCR, set to a Q25 quality threshold and the strictest error-elimination algorithm, was used for CDR3 identification, clonotype clustering and error correction. Lower-bound total TCR beta diversity was estimated with a nonparametric unseen species model using Euler transformation. TCRdb took the public reads, trimmed them with fastp at Q25, ran MiXCR for clone calling and kept in-frame beta chains. When rows share a CDR3 protein, they turn into one entry using the most common DNA and genes. Clone size and V and J calls follow TCRdb, not the original study. This sample has 700,000 to 900,000 distinct CDR3 sequences in its table, and about 26% of those were observed once. Clones ranked in the top ten supply about 3% of the sample.

A further study also used this sample, focusing on T cells of mothers and their children. As described in the second report: Donors were nine systemically healthy Caucasian individuals: three mothers and their six children. cDNA synthesis used all of the extracted RNA, with roughly 1.5 ug of RNA in each 15 ul reaction. In the second PCR, the M1S primer introduced both the sample barcodes and 2-4 random nucleotides. More than 8 million TCR beta CDR3 reads were obtained from each mother, and roughly 3 million reads were obtained from each child. Thymic selection shapes the output of TCR recombination in a similar way in related and unrelated pairs, and inherited differences have a minor effect. Normalized repertoire overlap was always slightly but never significantly higher in related than unrelated mother-child pairs. No persistent microchimeric T cell clones were found, with a detection sensitivity of roughly 100 clones per million clonotypes. Deep NGS was used in the study to compare the TCR beta repertoires of mothers and children and to look for features that separate related mother-child pairs from unrelated individuals. On average, the children were roughly 10 +/- 4 years old, while the mothers were 40 +/- 4 years old. Libraries were sequenced on Illumina HiSeq 2000 with 100+100 nt paired-end reads after adapter ligation with NEBNext reagents. To prevent cross-contamination, the mother and child libraries were prepared one month apart and sequenced in separate runs. Between roughly 500,000 and 2,100,000 distinct TCR beta clonotypes were identified per donor. Naive TCR beta clonotypes were estimated from low-frequency clonotypes matched to each donor's FACS-determined naive share, without sorting.

The sequenced material came from blood. Recombination joined TRBV6-6 with TRBJ1-1, with the D gene call left open. The TCR originated in a boy aged 10-17 years in good health. The CDR3 region has the sequence CASSYSVPLGTEAFF. The nucleotides read TGTGCCAGCAGTTACTCGGTGCCCTTGGGCACTGAAGCTTTCTTT.